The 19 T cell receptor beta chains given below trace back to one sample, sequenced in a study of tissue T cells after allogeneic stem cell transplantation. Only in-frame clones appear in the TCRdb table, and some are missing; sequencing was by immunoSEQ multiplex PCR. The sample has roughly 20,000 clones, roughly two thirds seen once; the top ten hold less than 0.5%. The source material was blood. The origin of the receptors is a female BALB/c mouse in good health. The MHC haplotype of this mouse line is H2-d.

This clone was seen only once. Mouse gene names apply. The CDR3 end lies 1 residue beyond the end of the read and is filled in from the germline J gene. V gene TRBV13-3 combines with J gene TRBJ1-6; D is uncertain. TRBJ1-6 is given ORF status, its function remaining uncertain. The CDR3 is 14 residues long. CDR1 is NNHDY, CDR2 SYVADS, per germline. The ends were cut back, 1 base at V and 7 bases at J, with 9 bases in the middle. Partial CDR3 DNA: TGTGCCAGCAGTGATATGGGAGGGAATTCGCCCCTCTAC. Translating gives CASSDMGGNSPLY. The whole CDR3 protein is CASSDMGGNSPLYF.

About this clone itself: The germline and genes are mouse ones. CDR3 protein: CASSLSMQDTQYF. Incomplete CDR3 DNA: TGTGCTAGCAGTTTATCGATGCAAGACACCCAGTAC. This chain links TRBV29 with TRBJ2-5; D remains ambiguous. The observed sequence ends 1 residue before the CDR3 terminus, with the missing tail filled in from the germline J gene. This CDR3 region has 13 residues. V was trimmed by 0 bases and J by 3 bases, leaving 4 bases between them. CDR1 MSHET and CDR2 SYDVDS come from the germline V gene.

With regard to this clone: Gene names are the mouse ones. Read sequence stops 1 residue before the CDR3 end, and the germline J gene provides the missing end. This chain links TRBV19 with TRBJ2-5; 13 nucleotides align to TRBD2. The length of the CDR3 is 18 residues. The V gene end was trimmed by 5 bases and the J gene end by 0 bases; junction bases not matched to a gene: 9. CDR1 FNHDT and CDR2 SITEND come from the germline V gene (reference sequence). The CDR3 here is CASSPPGLGGFNQDTQYF. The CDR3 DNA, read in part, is TGTGCCAGCAGCCCTCCGGGACTGGGGGGGTTTAACCAAGACACCCAGTAC.

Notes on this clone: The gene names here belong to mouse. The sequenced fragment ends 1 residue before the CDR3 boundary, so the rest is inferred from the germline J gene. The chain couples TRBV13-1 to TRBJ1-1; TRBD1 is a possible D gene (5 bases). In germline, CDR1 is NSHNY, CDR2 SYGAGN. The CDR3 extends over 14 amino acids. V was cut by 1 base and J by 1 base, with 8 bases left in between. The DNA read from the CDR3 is TGTGCCAGCAGTGATCAGGGACGGAACACAGAAGTCTTC. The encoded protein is CASSDQGRNTEVF. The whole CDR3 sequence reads CASSDQGRNTEVFF.

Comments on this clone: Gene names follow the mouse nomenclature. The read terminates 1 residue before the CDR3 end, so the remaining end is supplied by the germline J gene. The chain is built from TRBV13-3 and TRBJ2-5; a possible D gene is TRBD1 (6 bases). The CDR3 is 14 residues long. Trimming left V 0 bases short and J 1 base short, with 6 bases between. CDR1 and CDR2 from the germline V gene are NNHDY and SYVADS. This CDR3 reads CASSDDRDQDTQYF. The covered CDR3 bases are TGTGCCAGCAGTGATGACAGGGACCAAGACACCCAGTAC.

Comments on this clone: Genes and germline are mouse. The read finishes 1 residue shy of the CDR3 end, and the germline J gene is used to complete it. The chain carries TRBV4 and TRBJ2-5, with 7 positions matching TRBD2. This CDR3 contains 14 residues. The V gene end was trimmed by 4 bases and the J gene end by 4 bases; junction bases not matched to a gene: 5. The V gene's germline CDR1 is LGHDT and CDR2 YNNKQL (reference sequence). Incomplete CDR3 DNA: TGTGCCAGCAGCTTGCGGGGGGGGAAAGACACCCAGTAC. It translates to CASSLRGGKDTQY. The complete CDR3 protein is CASSLRGGKDTQYF.

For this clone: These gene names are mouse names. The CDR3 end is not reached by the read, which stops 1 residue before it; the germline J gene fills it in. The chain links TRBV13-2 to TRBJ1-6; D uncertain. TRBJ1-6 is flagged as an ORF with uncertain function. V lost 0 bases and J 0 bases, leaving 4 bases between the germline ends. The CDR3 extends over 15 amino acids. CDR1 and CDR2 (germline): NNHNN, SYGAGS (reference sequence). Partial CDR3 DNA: TGTGCCAGCGGTGATGAATCTTCCTATAATTCGCCCCTCTAC. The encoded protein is CASGDESSYNSPLY. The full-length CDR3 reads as CASGDESSYNSPLYF.

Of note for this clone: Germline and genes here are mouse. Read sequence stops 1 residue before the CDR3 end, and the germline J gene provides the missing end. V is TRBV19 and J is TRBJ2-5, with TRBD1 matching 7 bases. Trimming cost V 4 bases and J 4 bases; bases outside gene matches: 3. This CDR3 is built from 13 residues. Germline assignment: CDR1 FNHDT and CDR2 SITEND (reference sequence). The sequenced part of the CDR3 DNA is TGTGCCAGCAGTGATCAGGGGGAAGACACCCAGTAC. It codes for CASSDQGEDTQY. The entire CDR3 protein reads CASSDQGEDTQYF.

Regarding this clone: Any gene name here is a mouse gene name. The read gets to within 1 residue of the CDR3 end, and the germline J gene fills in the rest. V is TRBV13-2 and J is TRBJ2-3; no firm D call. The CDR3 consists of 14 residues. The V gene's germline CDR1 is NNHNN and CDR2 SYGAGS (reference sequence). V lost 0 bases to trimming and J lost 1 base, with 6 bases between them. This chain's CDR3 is CASGDDPGAETLYF. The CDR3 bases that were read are TGTGCCAGCGGTGATGATCCAGGTGCAGAAACGCTGTAT.

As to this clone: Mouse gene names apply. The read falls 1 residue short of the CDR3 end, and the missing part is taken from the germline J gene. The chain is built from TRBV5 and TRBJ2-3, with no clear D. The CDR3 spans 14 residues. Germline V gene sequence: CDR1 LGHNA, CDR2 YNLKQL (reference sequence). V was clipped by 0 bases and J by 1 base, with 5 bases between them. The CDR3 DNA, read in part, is TGTGCCAGCAGCCAAGAGAGGGGTGCAGAAACGCTGTAT. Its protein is CASSQERGAETLY. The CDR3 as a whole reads CASSQERGAETLYF.

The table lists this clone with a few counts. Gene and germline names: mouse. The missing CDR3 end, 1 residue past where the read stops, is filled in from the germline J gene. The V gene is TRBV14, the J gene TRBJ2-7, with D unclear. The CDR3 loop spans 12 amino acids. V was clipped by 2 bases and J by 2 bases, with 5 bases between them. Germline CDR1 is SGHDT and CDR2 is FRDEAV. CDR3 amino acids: CASSFGPYEQYF. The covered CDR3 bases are TGTGCCAGCAGTTTTGGCCCCTATGAACAGTAC.

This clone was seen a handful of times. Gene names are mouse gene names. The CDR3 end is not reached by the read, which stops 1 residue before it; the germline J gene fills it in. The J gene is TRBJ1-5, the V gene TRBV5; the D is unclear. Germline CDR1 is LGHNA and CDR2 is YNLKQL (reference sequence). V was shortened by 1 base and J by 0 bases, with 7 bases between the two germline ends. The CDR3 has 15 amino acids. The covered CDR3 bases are TGTGCCAGCAGCCAAGGCGGCAATAACAACCAGGCTCCGCTT. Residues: CASSQGGNNNQAPL. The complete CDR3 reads CASSQGGNNNQAPLF.

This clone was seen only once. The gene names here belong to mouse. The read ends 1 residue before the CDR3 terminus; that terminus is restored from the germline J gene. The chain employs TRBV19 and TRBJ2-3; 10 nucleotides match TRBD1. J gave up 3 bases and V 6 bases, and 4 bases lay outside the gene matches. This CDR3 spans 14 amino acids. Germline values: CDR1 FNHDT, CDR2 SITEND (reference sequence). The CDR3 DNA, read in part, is TGTGCCAGCACCCGGACAGGGGGAGCAGAAACGCTGTAT. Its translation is CASTRTGGAETLY. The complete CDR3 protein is CASTRTGGAETLYF. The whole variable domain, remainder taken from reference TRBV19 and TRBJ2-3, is GGIITQTPKFLIGQEGQKLTLKCQQNFNHDTMYWYRQDSGKGLRLIYYSITENDLQKGDLSEGYDASREKKSSFSLTVTSAQKNEMAVFLCASTRTGGAETLYFGSGTRLTVL.

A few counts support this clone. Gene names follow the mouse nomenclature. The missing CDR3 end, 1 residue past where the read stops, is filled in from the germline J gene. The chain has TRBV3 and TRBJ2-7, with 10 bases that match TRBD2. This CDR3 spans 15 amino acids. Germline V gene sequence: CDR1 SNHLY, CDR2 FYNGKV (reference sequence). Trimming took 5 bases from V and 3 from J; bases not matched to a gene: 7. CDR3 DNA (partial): TGTGCCAGCAGCAATCCCGGGACTGGGGACTATGAACAGTAC. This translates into CASSNPGTGDYEQY. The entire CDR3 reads CASSNPGTGDYEQYF. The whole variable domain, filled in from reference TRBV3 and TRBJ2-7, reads GPKVLQIPSHQIIDMGQMVTLNCDPVSNHLYFYWYKQILGQQMEFLVNFYNGKVMEKSKLFKDQFSVERPDGSYFTLKIQPTALEDSAVYFCASSNPGTGDYEQYFGPGTRLTVL.

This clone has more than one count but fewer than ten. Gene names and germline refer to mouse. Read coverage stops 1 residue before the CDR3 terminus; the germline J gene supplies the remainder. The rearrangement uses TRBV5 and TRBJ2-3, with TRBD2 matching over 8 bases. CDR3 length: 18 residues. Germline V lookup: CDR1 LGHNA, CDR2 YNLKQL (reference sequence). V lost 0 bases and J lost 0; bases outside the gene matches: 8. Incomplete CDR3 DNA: TGTGCCAGCAGCCAAGATCTGGGGGGTATCCCTAGTGCAGAAACGCTGTAT. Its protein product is CASSQDLGGIPSAETLY. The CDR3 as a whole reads CASSQDLGGIPSAETLYF.

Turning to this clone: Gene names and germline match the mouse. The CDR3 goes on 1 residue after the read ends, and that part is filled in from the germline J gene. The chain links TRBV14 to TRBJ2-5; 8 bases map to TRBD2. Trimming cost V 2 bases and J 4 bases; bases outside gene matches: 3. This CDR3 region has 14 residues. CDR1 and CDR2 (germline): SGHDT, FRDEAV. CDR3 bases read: TGTGCCAGCAGTTTATTGGGGGGGGAAGACACCCAGTAC. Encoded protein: CASSLLGGEDTQY. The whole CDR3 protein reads CASSLLGGEDTQYF.

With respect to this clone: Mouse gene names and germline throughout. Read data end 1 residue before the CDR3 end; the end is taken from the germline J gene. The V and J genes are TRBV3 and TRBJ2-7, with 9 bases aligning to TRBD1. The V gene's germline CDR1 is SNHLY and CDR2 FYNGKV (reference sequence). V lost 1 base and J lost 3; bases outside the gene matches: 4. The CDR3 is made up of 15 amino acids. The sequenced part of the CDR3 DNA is TGTGCCAGCAGCTTAGGAGGGACAGGGAACTATGAACAGTAC. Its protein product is CASSLGGTGNYEQY. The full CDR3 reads CASSLGGTGNYEQYF.

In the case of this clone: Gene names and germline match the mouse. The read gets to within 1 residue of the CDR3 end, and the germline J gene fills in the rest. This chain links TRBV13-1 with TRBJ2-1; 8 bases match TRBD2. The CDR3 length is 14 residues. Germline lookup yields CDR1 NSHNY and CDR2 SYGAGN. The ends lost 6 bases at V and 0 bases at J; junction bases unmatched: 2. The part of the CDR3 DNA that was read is TGTGCCAGCAAGACTGGGGATAACTATGCTGAGCAGTTC. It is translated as CASKTGDNYAEQF. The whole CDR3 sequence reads CASKTGDNYAEQFF.

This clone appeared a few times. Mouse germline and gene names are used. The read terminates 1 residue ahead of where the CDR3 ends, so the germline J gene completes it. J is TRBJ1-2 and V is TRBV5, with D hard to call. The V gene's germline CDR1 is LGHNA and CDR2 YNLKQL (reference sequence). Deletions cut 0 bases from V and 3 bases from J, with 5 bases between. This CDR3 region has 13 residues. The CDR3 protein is CASSQERDSDYTF. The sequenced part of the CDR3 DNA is TGTGCCAGCAGCCAAGAGAGGGACTCCGACTACACC.